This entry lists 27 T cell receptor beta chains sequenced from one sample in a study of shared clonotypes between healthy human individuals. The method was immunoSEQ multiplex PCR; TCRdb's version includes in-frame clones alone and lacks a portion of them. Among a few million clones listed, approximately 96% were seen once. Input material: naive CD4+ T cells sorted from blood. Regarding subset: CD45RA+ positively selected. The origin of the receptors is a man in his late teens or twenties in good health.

CDR3 protein: CASNLGGQGAVQFF. The CDR3 nucleotides read TGTGCCAGCAACCTAGGCGGGCAGGGAGCAGTGCAGTTCTTC. This chain uses TRBV2 with TRBJ2-1; D could derive from TRBD1 or TRBD2 (5 bases each). Trimming left V 7 bases short and J 12 bases short, with 22 bases between. The CDR3 contains 14 residues. Germline V CDR1 and CDR2: SNHLY, FYNNEI.

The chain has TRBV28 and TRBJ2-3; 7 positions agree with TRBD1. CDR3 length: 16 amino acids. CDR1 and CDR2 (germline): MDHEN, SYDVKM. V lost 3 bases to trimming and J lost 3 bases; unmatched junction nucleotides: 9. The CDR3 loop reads CASSLGQRGITDTQYF. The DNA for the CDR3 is TGTGCCAGCAGTTTGGGACAGCGAGGAATAACAGATACGCAGTATTTT.

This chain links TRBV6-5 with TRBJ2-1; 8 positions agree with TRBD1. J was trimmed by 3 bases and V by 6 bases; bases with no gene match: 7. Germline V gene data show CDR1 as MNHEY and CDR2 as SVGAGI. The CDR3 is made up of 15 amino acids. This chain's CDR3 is CASSNQGAFYNEQFF. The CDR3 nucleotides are TGTGCCAGCAGCAACCAGGGGGCCTTCTACAATGAGCAGTTCTTC.

Here the CDR3 reads CASSRGGGAETQYF. For the CDR3, the DNA is TGTGCCAGCAGCCGGGGAGGGGGAGCAGAGACCCAGTACTTC. The J gene is TRBJ2-5, the V gene TRBV11-2, with D maybe TRBD2 (7 bases). V dropped 5 bases and J dropped 4 bases, with 14 bases sitting between them. CDR1 and CDR2 (germline): SGHAT, FQNNGV. This CDR3 is 14 amino acids long.

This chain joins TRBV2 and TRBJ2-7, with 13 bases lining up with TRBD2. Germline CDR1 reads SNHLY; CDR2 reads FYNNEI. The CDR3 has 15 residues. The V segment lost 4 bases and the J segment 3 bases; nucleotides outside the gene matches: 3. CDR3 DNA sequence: TGTGCCAGCAGTGTACTAGCGGGAGGGAGCTACGAGCAGTACTTC. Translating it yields CASSVLAGGSYEQYF.

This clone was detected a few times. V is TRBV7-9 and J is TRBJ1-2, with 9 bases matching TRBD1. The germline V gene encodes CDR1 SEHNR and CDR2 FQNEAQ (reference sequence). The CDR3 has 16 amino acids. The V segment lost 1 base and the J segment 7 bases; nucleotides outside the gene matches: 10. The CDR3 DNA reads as TGTGCCAGCAGCTTAGAAGGAGGGACAGGGAAGAGTGGCTACACCTTC. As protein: CASSLEGGTGKSGYTF.

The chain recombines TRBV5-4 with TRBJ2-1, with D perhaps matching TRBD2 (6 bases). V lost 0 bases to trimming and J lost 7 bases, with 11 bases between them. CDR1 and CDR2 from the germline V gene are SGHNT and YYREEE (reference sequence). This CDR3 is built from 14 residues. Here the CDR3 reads CASSLGLVLNEQFF. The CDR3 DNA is TGTGCCAGCAGCTTGGGACTAGTGTTGAATGAGCAGTTCTTC.

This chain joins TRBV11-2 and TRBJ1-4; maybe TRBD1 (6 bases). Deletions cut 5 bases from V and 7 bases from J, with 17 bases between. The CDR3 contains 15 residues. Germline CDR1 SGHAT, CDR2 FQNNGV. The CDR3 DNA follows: TGTGCCAGCAGCCGAGGGGGGGCCCCGATTGAAAAACTGTTTTTT. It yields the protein CASSRGGAPIEKLFF.

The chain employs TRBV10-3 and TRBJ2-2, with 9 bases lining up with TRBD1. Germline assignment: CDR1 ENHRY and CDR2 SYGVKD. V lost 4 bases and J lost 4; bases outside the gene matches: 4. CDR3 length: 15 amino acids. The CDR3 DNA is TGTGCCATCAGTGGGGGACAGGGAGGCACCGGGGAGCTGTTTTTT. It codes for CAISGGQGGTGELFF.

This chain's CDR3 is CASRITSGRENEQFF. The CDR3, as DNA: TGTGCCAGCAGGATCACTAGCGGGAGGGAGAATGAGCAGTTCTTC. This rearrangement joins TRBV6-1 to TRBJ2-1; 13 nucleotides line up with TRBD2. V lost 6 bases and J lost 7; bases outside the gene matches: 6. Germline values: CDR1 MNHNS, CDR2 SASEGT. The CDR3 loop spans 15 amino acids.

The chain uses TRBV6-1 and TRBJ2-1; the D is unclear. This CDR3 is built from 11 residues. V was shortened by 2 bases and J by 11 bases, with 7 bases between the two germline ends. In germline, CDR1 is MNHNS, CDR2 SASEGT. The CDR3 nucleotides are TGTGCCAGCAGTGAAAGGCCGCAGCAGTTCTTC. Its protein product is CASSERPQQFF.

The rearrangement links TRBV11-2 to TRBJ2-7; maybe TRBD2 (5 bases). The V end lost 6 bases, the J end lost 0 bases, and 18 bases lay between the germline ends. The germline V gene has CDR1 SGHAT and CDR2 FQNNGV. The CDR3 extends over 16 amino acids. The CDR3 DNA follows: TGTGCCAGCAGACCCGATATAGCGTATAGCTCCTACGAGCAGTACTTC. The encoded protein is CASRPDIAYSSYEQYF.

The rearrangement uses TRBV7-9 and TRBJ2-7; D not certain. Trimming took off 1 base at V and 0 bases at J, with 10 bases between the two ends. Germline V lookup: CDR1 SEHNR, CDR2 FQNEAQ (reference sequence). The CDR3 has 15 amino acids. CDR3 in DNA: TGTGCCAGCAGCTTAGTGGGGATCCTCTCCTACGAGCAGTACTTC. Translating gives CASSLVGILSYEQYF.

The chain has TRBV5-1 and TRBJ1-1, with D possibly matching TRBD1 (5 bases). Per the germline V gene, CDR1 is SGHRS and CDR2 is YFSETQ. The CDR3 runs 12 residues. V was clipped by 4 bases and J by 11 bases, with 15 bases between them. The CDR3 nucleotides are TGCGCCAGCAGCACACCCGGGACCCACGCTTTCTTT. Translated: CASSTPGTHAFF.

The CDR3 loop reads CASSSTWDGRKFF. The DNA for the CDR3 is TGTGCCAGCAGCTCAACTTGGGACGGACGGAAATTCTTT. This chain uses TRBV7-3 with TRBJ1-1; D might be TRBD1 (5 bases). CDR3 length: 13 residues. The V gene lost 4 bases and the J gene lost 14 bases, with 20 bases spanning the gap. Per germline, CDR1 SGHTA and CDR2 FQGTGA. Based on the CDR3 plus reference TRBV7-3 and TRBJ1-1, the full variable domain is GAGVSQTPSNKVTEKGKYVELRCDPISGHTALYWYRQSLGQGPEFLIYFQGTGAADDSGLPNDRFFAVRPEGSVSTLKIQRTERGDSAVYLCASSSTWDGRKFFGQGTRLTVV.

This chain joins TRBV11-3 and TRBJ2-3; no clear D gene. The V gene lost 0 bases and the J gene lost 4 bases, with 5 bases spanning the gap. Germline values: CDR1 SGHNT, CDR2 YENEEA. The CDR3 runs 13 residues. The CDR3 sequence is CASSLDGSDTQYF. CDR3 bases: TGTGCCAGCAGCTTAGATGGGTCAGATACGCAGTATTTT.

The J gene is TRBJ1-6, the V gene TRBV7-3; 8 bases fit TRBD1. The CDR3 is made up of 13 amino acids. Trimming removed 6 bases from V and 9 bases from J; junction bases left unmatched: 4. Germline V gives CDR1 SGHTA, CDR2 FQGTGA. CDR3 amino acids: CASSQGASSPLHF. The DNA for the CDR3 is TGTGCCAGCAGTCAGGGGGCCAGTTCACCCCTCCACTTT.

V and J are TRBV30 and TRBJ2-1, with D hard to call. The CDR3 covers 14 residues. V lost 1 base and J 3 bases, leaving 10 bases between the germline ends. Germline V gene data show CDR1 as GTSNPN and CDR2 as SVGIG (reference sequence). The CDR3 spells CAWSAGSGYNEQFF. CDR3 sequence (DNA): TGTGCCTGGAGTGCCGGTTCCGGCTACAATGAGCAGTTCTTC. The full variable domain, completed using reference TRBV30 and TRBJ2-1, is SQTIHQWPATLVQPVGSPLSLECTVEGTSNPNLYWYRQAAGRGLQLLFYSVGIGQISSEVPQNLSASRPQDRQFILSSKKLLLSDSGFYLCAWSAGSGYNEQFFGPGTRLTVL.

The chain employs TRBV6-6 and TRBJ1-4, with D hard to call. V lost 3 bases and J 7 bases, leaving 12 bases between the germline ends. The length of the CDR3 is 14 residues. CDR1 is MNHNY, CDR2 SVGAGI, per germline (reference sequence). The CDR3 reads CASSYAGFGEKLFF. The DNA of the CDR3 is TGTGCCAGCAGTTATGCGGGGTTTGGTGAAAAACTGTTTTTT.

The CDR3 sequence is CASSEVGGTGTEAFF. The CDR3 coding sequence is TGTGCCAGCAGTGAAGTGGGGGGGACAGGCACTGAAGCTTTCTTT. The chain joins TRBV25-1 to TRBJ1-1; 8 positions agree with TRBD1. The V segment lost 2 bases and the J segment 4 bases; nucleotides outside the gene matches: 6. This CDR3 has 15 amino acids. Germline V gives CDR1 MGHDK, CDR2 SYGVNS. Variable domain in full (rest from reference TRBV25-1 and TRBJ1-1): EADIYQTPRYLVIGTGKKITLECSQTMGHDKMYWYQQDPGMELHLIHYSYGVNSTEKGDLSSESTVSRIRTEHFPLTLESARPSHTSQYLCASSEVGGTGTEAFFGQGTRLTVV.

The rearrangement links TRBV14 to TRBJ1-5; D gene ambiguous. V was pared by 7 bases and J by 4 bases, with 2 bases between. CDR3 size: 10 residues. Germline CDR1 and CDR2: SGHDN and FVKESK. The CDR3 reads CASTNQPQHF. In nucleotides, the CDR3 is TGTGCCAGCACAAATCAGCCCCAGCATTTT.

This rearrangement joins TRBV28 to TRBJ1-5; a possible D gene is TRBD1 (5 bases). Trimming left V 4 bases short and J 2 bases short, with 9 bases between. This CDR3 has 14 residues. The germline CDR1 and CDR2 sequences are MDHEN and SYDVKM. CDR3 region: CASSWGSGNQPQHF. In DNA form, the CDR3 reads TGTGCCAGCAGTTGGGGGTCGGGCAATCAGCCCCAGCATTTT.

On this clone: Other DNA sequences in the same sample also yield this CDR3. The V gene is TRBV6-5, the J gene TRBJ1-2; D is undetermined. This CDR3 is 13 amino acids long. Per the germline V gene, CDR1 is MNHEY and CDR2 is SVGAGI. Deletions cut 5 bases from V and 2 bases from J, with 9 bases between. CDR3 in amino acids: CASSKDGNYGYTF. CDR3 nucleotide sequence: TGTGCCAGCAGTAAGGACGGGAACTATGGCTACACCTTC.

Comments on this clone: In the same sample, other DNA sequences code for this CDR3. CDR3 nucleotide sequence: TGTGCCAGCAGCCTGGGACAGGATAATTCACCCCTCCACTTT. Translating it yields CASSLGQDNSPLHF. This chain links TRBV9 with TRBJ1-6; 8 bases agree with TRBD1. Germline V gene sequence: CDR1 SGDLS, CDR2 YYNGEE. The CDR3 covers 14 residues. The V segment lost 4 bases and the J segment 5 bases; nucleotides outside the gene matches: 2.

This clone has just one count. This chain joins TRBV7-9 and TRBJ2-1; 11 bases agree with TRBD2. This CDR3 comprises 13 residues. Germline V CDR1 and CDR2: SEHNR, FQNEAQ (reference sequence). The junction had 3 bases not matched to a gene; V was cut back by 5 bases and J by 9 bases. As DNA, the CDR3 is TGTGCCAGCAGCATTAGCGGGGGGGTTGAGCAGTTCTTC. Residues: CASSISGGVEQFF.

The CDR3 region is CASRLDSPTNYGYTF. CDR3 nucleotide sequence: TGTGCCAGCAGGCTGGACAGTCCCACTAACTATGGCTACACCTTC. The chain carries TRBV27 and TRBJ1-2; D possibly corresponds to TRBD1 (6 bases). This CDR3 contains 15 residues. The V and J ends lost 6 bases and 0 bases respectively, with 14 bases between them. Germline CDR1 MNHEY, CDR2 SMNVEV (reference sequence).

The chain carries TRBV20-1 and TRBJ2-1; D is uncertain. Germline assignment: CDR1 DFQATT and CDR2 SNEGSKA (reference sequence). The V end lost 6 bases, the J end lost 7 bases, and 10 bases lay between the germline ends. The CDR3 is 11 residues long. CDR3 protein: CSAALRNEQFF. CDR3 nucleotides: TGCAGTGCAGCTTTAAGAAATGAGCAGTTCTTC.